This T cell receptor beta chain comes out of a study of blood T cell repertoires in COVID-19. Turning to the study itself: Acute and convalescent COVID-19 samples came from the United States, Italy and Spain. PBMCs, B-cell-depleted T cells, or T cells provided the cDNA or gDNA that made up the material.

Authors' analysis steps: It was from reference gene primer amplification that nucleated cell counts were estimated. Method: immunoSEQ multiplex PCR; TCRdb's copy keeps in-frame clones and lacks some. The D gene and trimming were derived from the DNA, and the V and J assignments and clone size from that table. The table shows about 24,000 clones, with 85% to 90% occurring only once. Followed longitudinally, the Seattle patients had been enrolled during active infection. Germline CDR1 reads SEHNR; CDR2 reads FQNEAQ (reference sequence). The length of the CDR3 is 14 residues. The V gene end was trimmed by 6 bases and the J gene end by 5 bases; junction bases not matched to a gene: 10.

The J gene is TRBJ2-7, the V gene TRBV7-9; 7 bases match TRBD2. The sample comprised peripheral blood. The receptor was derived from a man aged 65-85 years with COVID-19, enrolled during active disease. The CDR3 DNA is TGTGCCAGCAGTTTCCGCGGGGGAGTGGACGAGCAGTACTTC. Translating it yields CASSFRGGVDEQYF.